This T cell receptor (beta chain) was captured in a study of CD8 T cells in ankylosing spondylitis. Study-level results: A TCR beta motif of 8 or 9 highly homologous variants appeared characteristic of ankylosing spondylitis blood. The disease-linked clones had a CD8+ phenotype and low blood frequencies.

Germline trimming cut 2 bases from V and 2 bases from J; bases unmatched to any gene: 2. CDR3 length: 14 amino acids. The germline gives CDR1 SGHAT, CDR2 FQNNGV. TCRdb fed the 5' RACE reads into MiXCR, producing one record per CDR3 protein. The sample lists some 150,000 distinct CDR3 sequences; more than 40% were seen once. As for this clonotype: Its target is not known.

The sequencing input was synovial fluid, either unsorted or a sorted T cell fraction (not recorded which). This rearrangement joins TRBV11-2 to TRBJ2-7; TRBD1 agrees at 8 bases. This sequence originates from a male donor with ankylosing spondylitis. CDR3 DNA: TGTGCCAGCAGCTTACTCAGGGGGCCCTACGAGCAGTACTTC. Protein: CASSLLRGPYEQYF.